A single TCR beta chain is shown here with its context. The antigen remains unidentified. CDR3 size: 11 residues. Looked up from germline, CDR1 is MRHNA and CDR2 is SNTAGT. With 9 bases clipped from V and 4 bases from J, the junction kept 3 bases outside the gene matches. This sample is part of a study of shared clonotypes between healthy human individuals. Original processing notes: Owing to the provision of junction-only sequences devoid of quality scores by immunoSEQ, filtering differed. Sequencing used immunoSEQ multiplex PCR; TCRdb keeps in-frame clones, though not all of them. V and J calls and clone size are copied from that table; D and trimming were computed from the DNA. The sample yields 600,000 to 750,000 clones, 72% seen once. The study, taken as a whole, reports: Naive subsets typically showed greater estimated richness than memory subsets.

Sequenced sample: memory CD4+ T cells sorted from blood. Regarding subset: CD45RA-negative fraction. The genes are TRBV6-4 and TRBJ2-7, with TRBD1 identical over 7 bases. The TCR sequence derives from a young woman in good health. As DNA, the CDR3 is TGTGCCAGTCGGACAGGTTACGAGCAGTACTTC. It encodes CASRTGYEQYF.